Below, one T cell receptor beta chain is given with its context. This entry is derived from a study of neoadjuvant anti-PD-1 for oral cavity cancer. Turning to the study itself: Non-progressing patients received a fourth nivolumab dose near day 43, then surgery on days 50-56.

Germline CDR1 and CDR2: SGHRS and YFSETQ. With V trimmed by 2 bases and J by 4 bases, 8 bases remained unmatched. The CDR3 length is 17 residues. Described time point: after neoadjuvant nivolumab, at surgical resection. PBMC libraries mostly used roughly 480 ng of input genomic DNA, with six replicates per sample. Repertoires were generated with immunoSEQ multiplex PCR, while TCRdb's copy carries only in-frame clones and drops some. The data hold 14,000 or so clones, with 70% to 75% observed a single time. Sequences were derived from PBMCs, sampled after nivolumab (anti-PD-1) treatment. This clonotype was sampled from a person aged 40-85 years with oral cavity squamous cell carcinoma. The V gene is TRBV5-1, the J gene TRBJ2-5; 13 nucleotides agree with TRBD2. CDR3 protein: CASSLRQLAGGPETQYF. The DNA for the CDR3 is TGCGCCAGCAGCTTACGTCAACTAGCGGGGGGGCCAGAGACCCAGTACTTC.